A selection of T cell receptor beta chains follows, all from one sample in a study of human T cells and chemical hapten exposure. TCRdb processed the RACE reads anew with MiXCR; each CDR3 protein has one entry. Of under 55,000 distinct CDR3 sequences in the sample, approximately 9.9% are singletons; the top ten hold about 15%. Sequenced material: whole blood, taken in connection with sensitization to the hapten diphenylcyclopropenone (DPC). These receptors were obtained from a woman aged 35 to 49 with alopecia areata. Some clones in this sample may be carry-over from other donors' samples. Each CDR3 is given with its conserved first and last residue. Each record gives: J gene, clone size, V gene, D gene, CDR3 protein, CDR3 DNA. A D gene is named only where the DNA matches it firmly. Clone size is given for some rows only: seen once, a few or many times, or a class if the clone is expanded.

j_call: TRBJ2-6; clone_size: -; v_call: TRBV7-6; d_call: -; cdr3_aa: CASSRTNSGANVLTF; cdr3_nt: TGTGCCAGCAGCCGGACGAACTCTGGGGCCAACGTCCTGACTTTC
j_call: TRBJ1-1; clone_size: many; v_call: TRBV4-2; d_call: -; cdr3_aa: CASSQGITGSTEAFF; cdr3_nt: TGTGCCAGCAGCCAAGGTATAACAGGAAGCACTGAAGCTTTCTTT
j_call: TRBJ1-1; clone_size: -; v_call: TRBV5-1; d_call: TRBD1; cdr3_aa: CASSLAGTVNTEAFF; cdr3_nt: TGCGCCAGCAGCTTGGCCGGGACAGTGAACACTGAAGCTTTCTTT
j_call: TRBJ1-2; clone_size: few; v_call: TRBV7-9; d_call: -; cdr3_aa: CASSLSGWTESNYGYTF; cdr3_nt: TGTGCCAGCAGCTTATCAGGTTGGACAGAATCGAACTATGGCTACACCTTC
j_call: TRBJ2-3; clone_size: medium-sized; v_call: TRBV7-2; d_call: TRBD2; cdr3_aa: CASSSQRGGSTDTQYF; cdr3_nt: TGTGCCAGCAGCTCGCAGCGGGGGGGAAGCACAGATACGCAGTATTTT
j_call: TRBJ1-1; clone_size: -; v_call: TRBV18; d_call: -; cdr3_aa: CASSQRAGEDTEAFF; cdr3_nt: TGTGCCAGCTCACAACGGGCAGGGGAGGACACTGAAGCTTTCTTT
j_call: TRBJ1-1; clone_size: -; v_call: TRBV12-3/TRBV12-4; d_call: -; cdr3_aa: CVSTKIPTDTEAFF; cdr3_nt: TGTGTCAGCACCAAGATTCCGACAGACACTGAAGCTTTCTTT
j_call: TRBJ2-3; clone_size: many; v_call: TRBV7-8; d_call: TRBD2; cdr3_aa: CASSARLAGRSDTQYF; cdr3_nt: TGTGCCAGCAGCGCCAGACTAGCGGGTCGCTCAGATACGCAGTATTTT
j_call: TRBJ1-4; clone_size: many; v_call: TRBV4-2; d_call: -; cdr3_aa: CASSQERGGDRYEKLFF; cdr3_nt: TGTGCCAGCAGCCAAGAGAGGGGCGGCGATCGATATGAAAAACTGTTTTTT
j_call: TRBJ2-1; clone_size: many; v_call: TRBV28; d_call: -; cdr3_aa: CASSAGLRSNEQFF; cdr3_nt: TGTGCCAGCAGTGCAGGGTTAAGGTCCAACGAGCAGTTCTTC
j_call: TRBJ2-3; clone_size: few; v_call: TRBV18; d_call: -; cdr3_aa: CASSPPLELAIPTDTQYF; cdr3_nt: TGTGCCAGCTCACCACCCTTAGAGCTAGCCATCCCCACAGATACGCAGTATTTT
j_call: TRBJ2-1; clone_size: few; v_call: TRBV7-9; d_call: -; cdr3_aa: CASRAQRTNEQFF; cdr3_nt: TGTGCCAGCAGGGCCCAAAGGACTAATGAGCAGTTCTTC
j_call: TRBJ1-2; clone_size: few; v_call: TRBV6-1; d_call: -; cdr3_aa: CASSGGDPRLVYGYTF; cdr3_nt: TGTGCCAGCAGTGGGGGGGATCCCCGACTAGTTTATGGCTACACCTTC
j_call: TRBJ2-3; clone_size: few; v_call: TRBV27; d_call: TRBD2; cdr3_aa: CASSRQRGGLTDTQYF; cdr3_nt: TGTGCCAGCAGCCGTCAGCGGGGGGGACTCACAGATACGCAGTATTTT
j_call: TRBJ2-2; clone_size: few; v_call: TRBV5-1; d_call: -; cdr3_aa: CASSFLARRTAGELFF; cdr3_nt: TGCGCCAGCAGCTTTCTAGCACGGAGGACCGCCGGGGAGCTGTTTTTT
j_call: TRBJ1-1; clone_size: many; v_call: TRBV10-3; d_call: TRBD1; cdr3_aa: CAIRPGQTNTEAFF; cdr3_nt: TGTGCCATCAGACCGGGACAGACGAACACTGAAGCTTTCTTT
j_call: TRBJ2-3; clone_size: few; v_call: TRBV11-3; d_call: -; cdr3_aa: CASSLTRTDTQYF; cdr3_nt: TGTGCCAGCAGCTTAACCCGCACAGATACGCAGTATTTT
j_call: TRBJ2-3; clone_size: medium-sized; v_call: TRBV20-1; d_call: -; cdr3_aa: CSAREGGNTDTQYF; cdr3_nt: TGCAGTGCTAGAGAGGGGGGAAACACAGATACGCAGTATTTT
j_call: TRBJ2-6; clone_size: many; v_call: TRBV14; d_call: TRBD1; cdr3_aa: CASSPLDRASAGANVLTF; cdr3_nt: TGTGCCAGCAGCCCCTTGGACAGGGCAAGCGCTGGGGCCAACGTCCTGACTTTC
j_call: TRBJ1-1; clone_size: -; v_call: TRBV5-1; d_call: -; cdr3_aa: CASTLEGNTEAFF; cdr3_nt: TGCGCCAGCACCCTCGAGGGGAACACTGAAGCTTTCTTT
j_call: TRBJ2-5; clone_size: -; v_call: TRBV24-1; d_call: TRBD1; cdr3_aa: CATSDSGGRETQYF; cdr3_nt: TGTGCCACCAGTGATTCAGGGGGAAGGGAGACCCAGTACTTC
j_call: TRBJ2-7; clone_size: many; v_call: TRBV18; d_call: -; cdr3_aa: CASSTGYVRRGEQYF; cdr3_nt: TGTGCCAGCTCAACAGGGTATGTACGACGAGGCGAGCAGTACTTC
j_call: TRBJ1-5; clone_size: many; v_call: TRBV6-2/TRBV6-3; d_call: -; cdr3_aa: CASRGSYSNQPQHF; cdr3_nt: TGTGCCAGCCGAGGGTCGTATAGCAATCAGCCCCAGCATTTT
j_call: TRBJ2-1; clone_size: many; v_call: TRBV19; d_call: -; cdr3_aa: CASSDIGTSSYNEQFF; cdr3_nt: TGTGCCAGTAGTGATATCGGGACGAGCTCCTACAATGAGCAGTTCTTC
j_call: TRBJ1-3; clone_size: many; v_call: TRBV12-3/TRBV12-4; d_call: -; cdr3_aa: CASSPQVGRGGNTIYF; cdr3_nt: TGTGCCAGCAGTCCACAAGTGGGCAGAGGAGGAAACACCATATATTTT
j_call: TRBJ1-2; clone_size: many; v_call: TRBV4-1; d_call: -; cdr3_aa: CASSLSGRDGYTF; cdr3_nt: TGCGCCAGCAGCCTAAGCGGCAGGGATGGCTACACCTTC
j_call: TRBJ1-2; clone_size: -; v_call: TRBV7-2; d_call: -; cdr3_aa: CASSILQGNGYTF; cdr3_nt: TGTGCCAGCAGCATACTGCAGGGTAATGGCTACACCTTC
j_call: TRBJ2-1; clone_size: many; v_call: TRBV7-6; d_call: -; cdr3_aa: CASSSGLVSSYNEQFF; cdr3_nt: TGTGCCAGCAGCTCAGGACTCGTCAGCTCCTACAATGAGCAGTTCTTC
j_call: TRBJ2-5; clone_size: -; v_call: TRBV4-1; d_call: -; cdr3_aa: CASSQDPKGNQETQYF; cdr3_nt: TGCGCCAGCAGCCAAGATCCTAAGGGGAACCAAGAGACCCAGTACTTC
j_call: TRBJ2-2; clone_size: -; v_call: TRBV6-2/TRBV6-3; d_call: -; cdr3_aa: CAASRSGSTGELFF; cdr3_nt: TGTGCCGCATCCCGGTCCGGATCTACCGGGGAGCTGTTTTTT
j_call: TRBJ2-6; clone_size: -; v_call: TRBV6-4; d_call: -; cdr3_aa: CASSDSGGSGANVLTF; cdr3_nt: TGTGCCAGCAGTGACTCGGGGGGCTCTGGGGCCAACGTCCTGACTTTC
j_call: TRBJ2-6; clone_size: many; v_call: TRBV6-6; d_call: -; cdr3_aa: CASSYWVSGANVLTF; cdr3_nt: TGTGCCAGCAGTTACTGGGTCTCTGGGGCCAACGTCCTGACTTTC
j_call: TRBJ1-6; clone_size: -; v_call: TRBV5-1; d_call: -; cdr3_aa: CASSLVGGSPLHF; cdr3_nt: TGCGCCAGCAGCTTGGTTGGTGGATCACCCCTCCACTTT